This T cell receptor beta chain was profiled in a study of Ad26.COV2.S vaccination and SARS-CoV-2 variants. Study-level findings and limits: Spike-specific TCR breadth was greater in vaccine than placebo recipients. Researchers cautioned that TCR breadth and depth analyses may have underestimated total T cell responses.

Profiled with immunoSEQ multiplex PCR; TCRdb holds only in-frame clones, not every one. The data contain roughly 700,000 clones, approximately 88% of them singletons. Indicated treatment: 19 received Ad26.COV2.S at low or high dose, single or two shots; 5 received placebo; per-sample allocation not given. Sampling happened 63 days after the first vaccine or placebo injection. What was given as vaccine was an Ad26 vector encoding Wuhan-strain SARS-CoV-2 spike. Germline loops: CDR1 SNHLY, CDR2 FYNNEI. V was cut by 5 bases and J by 5 bases, with 15 bases left in between. There are 14 residues in the CDR3. About this clone: What it binds is unknown.

Sequenced material: peripheral blood, taken in a trial of Ad26.COV2.S vaccine versus placebo. This clonotype originated in a person between 18 and 60 years old who received the Ad26.COV2.S COVID-19 vaccine or a placebo. This chain joins TRBV2 and TRBJ1-2, with D perhaps matching TRBD1 (5 bases). The CDR3 loop is CASSRTPATYGYTF. In nucleotides, the CDR3 is TGTGCCAGCAGTCGGACACCTGCTACATATGGCTACACCTTC.